A selection of T cell receptor beta chains follows, all from one sample in a study of read filtering for tumor transcriptome and immune sequencing. TCRdb itself ran the reads through MiXCR, one entry per CDR3 protein. The data contain some 19,000 distinct CDR3 sequences, around 20% of them singletons. Sequenced sample: a population of CD138-negative cells sorted from bone marrow. These receptor sequences come from a donor at least 40 years old with multiple myeloma. CDR3s include the opening cysteine and the closing phenylalanine or tryptophan. Fields, in order: CDR3 protein, V gene, clone size, J gene. Size is omitted from some rows. Given values are once, few, many or a class for expanded clones.

CDR3: CSARRIVGPPWAYNEQFF
V: TRBV20-1
size: many
J: TRBJ2-1

CDR3: CASRPSRGKPYNEQFF
V: TRBV23-1
size: medium-sized
J: TRBJ2-1

CDR3: CSVAFGMGAFF
V: TRBV29-1
size: many
J: TRBJ1-1

CDR3: CATSGFGTQPQHF
V: TRBV24-1
size: NA
J: TRBJ1-5

CDR3: CASSPEGPYTDTQYF
V: TRBV4-3
size: few
J: TRBJ2-3

CDR3: CASSPMGVTDTQYF
V: TRBV6-2/TRBV6-3
size: NA
J: TRBJ2-3

CDR3: CASRFGGSSYNEQFF
V: TRBV5-1
size: many
J: TRBJ2-1

CDR3: CASSSRGFSEAFF
V: TRBV7-9
size: many
J: TRBJ1-1

CDR3: CASTFGGQAFF
V: TRBV6-5
size: many
J: TRBJ1-1

CDR3: CASSLGGSRDNEQFF
V: TRBV28
size: many
J: TRBJ2-1

CDR3: CASSEPAGDPDTQYF
V: TRBV10-1
size: medium-sized
J: TRBJ2-3

CDR3: CASSQRGQADYGYTF
V: TRBV4-1
size: NA
J: TRBJ1-2

CDR3: CASTPTGEEQFF
V: TRBV12-3/TRBV12-4
size: NA
J: TRBJ2-1

CDR3: CSARSGQAIYGYTF
V: TRBV20-1
size: many
J: TRBJ1-2

CDR3: CASSRLAGVGEQYF
V: TRBV7-2
size: many
J: TRBJ2-7

CDR3: CASRPPGGETQYF
V: TRBV7-3
size: NA
J: TRBJ2-5